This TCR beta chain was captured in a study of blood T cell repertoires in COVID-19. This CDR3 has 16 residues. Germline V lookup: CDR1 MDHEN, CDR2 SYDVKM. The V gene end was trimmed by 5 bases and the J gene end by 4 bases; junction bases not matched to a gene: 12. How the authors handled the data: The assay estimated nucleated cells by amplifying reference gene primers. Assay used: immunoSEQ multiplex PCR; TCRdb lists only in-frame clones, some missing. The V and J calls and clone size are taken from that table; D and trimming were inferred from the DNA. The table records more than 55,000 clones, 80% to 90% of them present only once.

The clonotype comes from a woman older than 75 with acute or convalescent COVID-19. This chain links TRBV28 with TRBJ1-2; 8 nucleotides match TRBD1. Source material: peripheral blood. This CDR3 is CASSQGGGTGSYGYTF. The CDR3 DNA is TGTGCCAGCAGTCAGGGGGGTGGGACAGGATCCTATGGCTACACCTTC.